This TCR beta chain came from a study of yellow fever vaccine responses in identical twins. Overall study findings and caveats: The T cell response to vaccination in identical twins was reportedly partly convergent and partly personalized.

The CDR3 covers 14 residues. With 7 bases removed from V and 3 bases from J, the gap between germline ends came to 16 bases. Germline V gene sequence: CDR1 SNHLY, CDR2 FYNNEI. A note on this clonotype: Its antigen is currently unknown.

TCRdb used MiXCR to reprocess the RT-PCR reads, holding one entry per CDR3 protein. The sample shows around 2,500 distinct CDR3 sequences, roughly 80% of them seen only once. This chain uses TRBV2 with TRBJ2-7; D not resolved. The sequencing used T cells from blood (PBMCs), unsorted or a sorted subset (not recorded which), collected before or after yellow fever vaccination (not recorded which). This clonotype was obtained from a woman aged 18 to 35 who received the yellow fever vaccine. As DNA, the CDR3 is TGTGCCAGCACCCAAGACACTGATCACTACGAGCAGTACGTC. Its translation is CASTQDTDHYEQYV.